The clone carrying this T cell receptor beta chain was seen once. Its target is not known. Prepared libraries of TCR beta cDNA carried unique molecular identifiers. TCRdb reprocessed the PCR reads via MiXCR and lists one record per CDR3 protein. This repertoire shows approximately 460,000 distinct CDR3 sequences, roughly 46% found once; its top ten account for roughly an eighth. Trimming cost V 5 bases and J 4 bases; bases outside gene matches: 10. The CDR3 runs to 15 residues. CDR1 and CDR2 (germline): MNHEY, SMNVEV (reference sequence). The data were taken from a study of post-analysis software for immune sequencing data. Study-level results: Normalized Chao1 diversity was significantly reduced in patients versus controls. In patients, roughly five TRBV segments were more frequent than in controls, with TRBV5-6, TRBV5-1 and TRBV20-1 among them.

The sample comprised blood. The clonotype originates from a girl aged 5-17 years with multiple sclerosis. V is TRBV27 and J is TRBJ1-2; 7 nucleotides match TRBD1. Here the CDR3 DNA reads TGTGCCAGCAGTCCACGGGACAGCGGATCCTATGGCTACACCTTC. This codes for CASSPRDSGSYGYTF.